The entry below gives a single T cell receptor (beta chain) sequence along with its context. The data originate from a study of cytotoxic CD8 clonotypes in ibrutinib-treated CLL. Trimming took 8 bases from V and 6 from J, leaving 13 bases between them. This CDR3 spans 12 amino acids. CDR1 and CDR2 (germline): PRHDT, FYEKMQ (reference sequence). Sequencing was performed with immunoSEQ multiplex PCR; in TCRdb, only in-frame clones are kept and a portion is missing. This sample yields about 14,000 clones, of which roughly two thirds are seen a single time; under 6.5% belongs to the top ten. The sequenced sample was PBMCs, obtained before ibrutinib treatment. The clonotype originates from a human donor with chronic lymphocytic leukemia. The V and J genes are TRBV13 and TRBJ1-1, with D possibly being TRBD1 (6 bases). The CDR3 region is CASRGGVPEAFF. Here the CDR3 DNA reads TGTGCCAGCCGCGGGGGCGTCCCTGAAGCTTTCTTT.